Below, 14 T cell receptor beta chains from the same sample are listed, as sequenced in a study of cytomegalovirus exposure and HLA in healthy donors. The study ran its PCR with 60 Vbeta and 13 Jbeta primers. Here immunoSEQ multiplex PCR was the method, and the copy in TCRdb shows in-frame clones only, minus some. The sample totals about 42,000 clones; its top ten clones hold over 1%. The specimen sequenced was PBMCs. Source of these receptors: a man in his thirties or forties in good health and CMV-seronegative.

This chain links TRBV4-2 with TRBJ2-3; D perhaps matches TRBD2 (6 bases). CDR1 and CDR2 from the germline V gene are LGHNA and YNFKEQ. Trimming pared 0 bases from V and 1 base from J, leaving 11 bases between. This CDR3 comprises 16 residues. As DNA, the CDR3 is TGTGCCAGCAGCCAAGATCTGCAGCGGGGCACAGATACGCAGTATTTT. Protein product: CASSQDLQRGTDTQYF.

On this clone: The junction departs from germline at one end; a sequencing error may be responsible. The chain's CDR3 is CASSLAPAGELFF. DNA for the CDR3: TGTGCTAGCAGCTTAGCCCCCGCCGGGGAGCTGTTTTTT. The V call is TRBV7-7, the J call TRBJ2-2; D gene unclear. Germline-derived CDR1 and CDR2 are SSHAT and FNYEAQ (reference sequence). This CDR3 is 13 amino acids long.

The rearrangement uses TRBV29-1 and TRBJ2-2; D is undetermined. The germline gives CDR1 SQVTM, CDR2 ANQGSEA. This CDR3 region has 15 residues. The V and J ends lost 6 bases and 6 bases respectively, with 20 bases between them. CDR3 sequence: CSVYLNSGWAGELFF. Written as DNA, the CDR3 is TGCAGCGTGTACTTGAATTCGGGTTGGGCCGGGGAGCTGTTTTTT.

The chain recombines TRBV6-5 with TRBJ1-1, with a tentative D call TRBD1 (6 bases). The CDR3 is 13 amino acids. The germline V gene encodes CDR1 MNHEY and CDR2 SVGAGI. The V end lost 6 bases, the J end lost 1 base, and 9 bases lay between the germline ends. This CDR3 is CASRKQGNTEAFF. The CDR3 nucleotides are TGTGCCAGCAGGAAACAGGGGAACACTGAAGCTTTCTTT.

The chain is built from TRBV6-5 and TRBJ2-1; TRBD2 agrees at 7 bases. Germline CDR1 MNHEY, CDR2 SVGAGI. This CDR3 region has 13 residues. The V and J ends lost 7 bases and 8 bases, in that order; junction bases with no gene match: 8. Here the CDR3 reads CASTAGRVDEQFF. As DNA, the CDR3 is TGTGCCAGCACTGCGGGGAGGGTGGATGAGCAGTTCTTC.

The V gene is TRBV5-8, the J gene TRBJ2-5, with 7 bases that match TRBD1. From germline, CDR1 is SGHTS and CDR2 YDEGEE. The CDR3 has 15 amino acids. With 0 bases clipped from V and 4 bases from J, the junction kept 6 bases outside the gene matches. CDR3 sequence (DNA): TGTGCCAGCAGCTTGGAGCGAGGGGGCGCAGAGACCCAGTACTTC. Translating it yields CASSLERGGAETQYF.

The chain has TRBV18 and TRBJ1-5; a weak D match, TRBD1 (5 bases). The CDR3 extends over 17 amino acids. CDR1 and CDR2 (germline): KGHSH, LQKENI. V was trimmed by 6 bases and J by 2 bases, leaving 20 bases between them. CDR3 sequence (DNA): TGTGCCAGCTCCCGGGGGATTCGAGGGGAGGGCAATCAGCCCCAGCATTTT. Its protein is CASSRGIRGEGNQPQHF.

V gene TRBV10-3 combines with J gene TRBJ1-4, with TRBD1 matching over 8 bases. CDR1 ENHRY and CDR2 SYGVKD come from the germline V gene. The ends lost 3 bases at V and 8 bases at J; junction bases unmatched: 2. CDR3 length equals 13 residues. The chain's CDR3 is CAISDRGQEKLFF. CDR3 DNA: TGTGCCATCAGTGACAGGGGGCAAGAAAAACTGTTTTTT.

V is TRBV9 and J is TRBJ2-7, with D perhaps TRBD2 (5 bases). Trimming cost V 0 bases and J 2 bases, with 15 bases left between them. Per the germline V gene, CDR1 is SGDLS and CDR2 is YYNGEE. CDR3 length: 16 amino acids. The DNA of the CDR3 is TGTGCCAGCAGCGTAGGGGCGACTGGAGGAGCCTACGAGCAGTACTTC. Translation gives CASSVGATGGAYEQYF.

V and J are TRBV19 and TRBJ2-7, with 7 bases identical to TRBD1. The CDR3 is 15 amino acids. V lost 5 bases to trimming and J lost 4 bases; unmatched junction nucleotides: 11. CDR1 is LNHDA, CDR2 SQIVND, per germline (reference sequence). This CDR3 is CASSDQTGNQYEQYF. CDR3 nucleotides: TGTGCCAGTAGTGACCAGACAGGGAACCAATACGAGCAGTACTTC.

The V and J genes are TRBV5-1 and TRBJ2-1, with 7 bases fitting TRBD1. Germline CDR1 and CDR2: SGHRS and YFSETQ. This CDR3 has 14 amino acids. The trim removed 4 bases at V and 4 bases at J, leaving 5 bases unmatched. This CDR3 reads CASSTGQSYNEQFF. In DNA, the CDR3 is TGCGCCAGCAGCACGGGACAGAGTTACAATGAGCAGTTCTTC.

The rearrangement uses TRBV30 and TRBJ2-1, with 10 bases fitting TRBD2. In germline, CDR1 is GTSNPN, CDR2 SVGIG (reference sequence). CDR3 length: 15 residues. Trimming removed 0 bases from V and 4 bases from J; junction bases left unmatched: 3. CDR3 residues: CAWSVPSGGYNEQFF. The CDR3 DNA is TGTGCCTGGAGTGTACCTAGCGGGGGTTACAATGAGCAGTTCTTC. The full variable domain, in which reference TRBV30 and TRBJ2-1 provide the parts outside the CDR3, is SQTIHQWPATLVQPVGSPLSLECTVEGTSNPNLYWYRQAAGRGLQLLFYSVGIGQISSEVPQNLSASRPQDRQFILSSKKLLLSDSGFYLCAWSVPSGGYNEQFFGPGTRLTVL.

The chain joins TRBV9 to TRBJ2-1; the D gene is possibly TRBD2 (6 bases). The V and J ends lost 4 bases and 0 bases respectively, with 8 bases between them. Germline CDR1 and CDR2: SGDLS and YYNGEE. The CDR3 runs 14 residues. CDR3 sequence reads: CASSSGSSYNEQFF. The CDR3 DNA sequence: TGTGCCAGCAGCTCCGGGAGCTCCTACAATGAGCAGTTCTTC.

The chain links TRBV29-1 to TRBJ2-7; D may be TRBD1 (6 bases). V was trimmed by 6 bases and J by 3 bases, leaving 12 bases between them. CDR1 is SQVTM and CDR2 is ANQGSEA in the germline V gene. The CDR3 is made up of 12 amino acids. CDR3 in amino acids: CSVVAGDYEQYF. The CDR3 DNA reads as TGCAGCGTGGTGGCAGGGGACTACGAGCAGTACTTC.